The sequence of this TCR beta chain was determined in a study of cytomegalovirus exposure and HLA in healthy donors. Study summary: Sequencing of 150 million to 200 million T cells in an earlier analysis found around 100 million unique TCR beta sequences. Points from the study as a whole: In an earlier analysis, about 87% or about 30%: the productive usage of most TCR beta V segments.

In the case of this clone: What it recognizes is unknown.

The CDR3 covers 16 residues. The germline gives CDR1 LNHDA, CDR2 SQIVND (reference sequence). Losses at the gene ends were 7 bases for V and 7 bases for J; bases not matched to a gene: 12. Both 60 Vbeta primers and 13 Jbeta primers went into the PCR. TCRdb's table, derived via immunoSEQ multiplex PCR, lists solely in-frame clones and lacks some. In the table there are about 130,000 clones, over 80% of which are singletons. The specimen was PBMCs. The rearrangement joins TRBV19 to TRBJ1-5, with 11 bases aligning to TRBD1. The sequence came from a boy aged 5-17 years in good health and CMV-seronegative. The CDR3 sequence: CASTLPGTGGRQPQHF. The CDR3 DNA is TGTGCCAGTACCCTCCCCGGGACAGGGGGAAGACAGCCCCAGCATTTT. The entire variable domain, with the rest obtained from reference TRBV19 and TRBJ1-5, is as follows: DGGITQSPKYLFRKEGQNVTLSCEQNLNHDAMYWYRQDPGQGLRLIYYSQIVNDFQKGDIAEGYSVSREKKESFPLTVTSAQKNPTAFYLCASTLPGTGGRQPQHFGDGTRLSIL.